This entry describes one T cell receptor beta chain. The data derive from a study of shared clonotypes between healthy human individuals. A deep-level run was used for the assay. TCRdb's copy holds only in-frame clones and misses some; the assay was immunoSEQ multiplex PCR. The sample shows approximately 2,000,000 clones, 93% of them seen only once. Naive CD8 cells, CD45RO-negative and positively selected for CCR7, excluded terminally differentiated effector memory CD45RA+ cells. Donors were healthy HIV-negative adults without recently reported acute infections or vaccinations. The germline gives CDR1 MNHNY, CDR2 SVGAGI (reference sequence). V was cut by 4 bases and J by 4 bases, with 6 bases left in between. This CDR3 has 12 amino acids.

This TCR came from a man aged 18 to 29 in good health. Some clones in this sample may be carry-over from other donors' samples. Sequencing was carried out using naive CD8+ T cells from PBMCs. J is TRBJ2-3 and V is TRBV6-6; D call uncertain. The CDR3 DNA follows: TGTGCCAGCAGTTCTGGGGCAGATACGCAGTATTTT. Residues: CASSSGADTQYF.